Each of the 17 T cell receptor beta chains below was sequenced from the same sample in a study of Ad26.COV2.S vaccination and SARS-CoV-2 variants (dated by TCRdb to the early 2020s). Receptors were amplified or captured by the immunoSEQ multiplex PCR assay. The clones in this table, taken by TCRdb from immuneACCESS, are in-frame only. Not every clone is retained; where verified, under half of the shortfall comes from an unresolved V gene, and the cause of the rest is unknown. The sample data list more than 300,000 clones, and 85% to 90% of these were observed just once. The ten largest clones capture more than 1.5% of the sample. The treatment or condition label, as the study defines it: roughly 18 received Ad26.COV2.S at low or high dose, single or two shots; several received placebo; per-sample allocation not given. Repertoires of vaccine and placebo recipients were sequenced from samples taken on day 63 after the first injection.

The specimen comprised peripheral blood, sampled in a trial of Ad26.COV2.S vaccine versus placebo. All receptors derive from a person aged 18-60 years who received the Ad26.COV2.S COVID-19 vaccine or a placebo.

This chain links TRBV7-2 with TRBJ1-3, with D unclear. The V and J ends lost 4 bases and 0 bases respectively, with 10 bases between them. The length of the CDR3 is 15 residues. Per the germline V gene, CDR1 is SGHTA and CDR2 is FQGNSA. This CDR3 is CASSSDGDSGNTIYF. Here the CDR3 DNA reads TGTGCCAGCAGCTCGGACGGGGACTCTGGAAACACCATATATTTT.

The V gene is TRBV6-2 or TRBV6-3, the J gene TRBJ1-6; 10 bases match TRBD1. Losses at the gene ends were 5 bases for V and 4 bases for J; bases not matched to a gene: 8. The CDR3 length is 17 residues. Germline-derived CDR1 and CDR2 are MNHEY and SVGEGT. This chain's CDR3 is CASSRRQGASYNSPLHF. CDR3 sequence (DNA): TGTGCCAGCAGTCGTCGACAGGGGGCTTCTTATAATTCACCCCTCCACTTT.

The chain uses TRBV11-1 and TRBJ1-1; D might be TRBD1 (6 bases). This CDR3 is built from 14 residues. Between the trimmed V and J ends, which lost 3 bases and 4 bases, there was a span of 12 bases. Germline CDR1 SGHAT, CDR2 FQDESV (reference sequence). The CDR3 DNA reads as TGTGCCAGCAGCTTGCTCGGGGGCGGCACTGAAGCTTTCTTT. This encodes CASSLLGGGTEAFF.

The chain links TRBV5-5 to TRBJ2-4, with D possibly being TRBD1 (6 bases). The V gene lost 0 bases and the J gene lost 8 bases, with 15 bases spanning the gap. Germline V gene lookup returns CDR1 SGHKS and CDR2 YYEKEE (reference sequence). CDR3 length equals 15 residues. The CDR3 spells CASSLVARGVDIQYF. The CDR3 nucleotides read TGTGCCAGCAGCTTGGTGGCCAGGGGAGTGGACATTCAGTACTTC. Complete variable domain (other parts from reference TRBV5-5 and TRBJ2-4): DAGVTQSPTHLIKTRGQQVTLRCSPISGHKSVSWYQQVLGQGPQFIFQYYEKEERGRGNFPDRFSARQFPNYSSELNVNALLLGDSALYLCASSLVARGVDIQYFGAGTRLSVL.

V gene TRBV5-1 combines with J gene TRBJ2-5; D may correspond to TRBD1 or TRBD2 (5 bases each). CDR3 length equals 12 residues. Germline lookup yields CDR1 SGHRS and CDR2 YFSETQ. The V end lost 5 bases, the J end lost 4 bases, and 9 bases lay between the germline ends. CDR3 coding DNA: TGCGCCAGCAGTTTGAGGGGAGAGACCCAGTACTTC. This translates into CASSLRGETQYF.

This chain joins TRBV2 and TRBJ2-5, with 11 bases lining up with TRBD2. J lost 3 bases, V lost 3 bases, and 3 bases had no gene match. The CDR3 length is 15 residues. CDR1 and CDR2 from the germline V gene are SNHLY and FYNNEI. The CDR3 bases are TGTGCCAGCAGTGAGAGACTAGCGGGAAAAGAGACCCAGTACTTC. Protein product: CASSERLAGKETQYF.

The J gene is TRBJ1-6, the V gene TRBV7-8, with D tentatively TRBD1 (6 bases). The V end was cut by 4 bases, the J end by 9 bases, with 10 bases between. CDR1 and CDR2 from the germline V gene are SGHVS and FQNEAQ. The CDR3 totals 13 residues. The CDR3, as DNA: TGTGCCAGCAGCTGGACAGAGAGTTCACCCCTCCACTTT. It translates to CASSWTESSPLHF.

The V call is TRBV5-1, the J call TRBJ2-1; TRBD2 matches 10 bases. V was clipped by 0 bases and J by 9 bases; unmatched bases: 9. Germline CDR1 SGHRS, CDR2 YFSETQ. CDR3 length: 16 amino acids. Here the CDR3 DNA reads TGCGCCAGCAGCTTGGCCGCTAGCGGGGGCTGGGCTGAGCAGTTCTTC. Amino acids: CASSLAASGGWAEQFF.

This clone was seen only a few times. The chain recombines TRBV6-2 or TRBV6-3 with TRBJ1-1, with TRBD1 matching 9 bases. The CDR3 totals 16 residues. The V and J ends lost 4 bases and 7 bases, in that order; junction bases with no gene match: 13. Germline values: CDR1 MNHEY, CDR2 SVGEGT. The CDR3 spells CASSSQGAVQYVEAFF. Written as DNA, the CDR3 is TGTGCCAGCAGTTCACAGGGGGCGGTTCAATATGTTGAAGCTTTCTTT.

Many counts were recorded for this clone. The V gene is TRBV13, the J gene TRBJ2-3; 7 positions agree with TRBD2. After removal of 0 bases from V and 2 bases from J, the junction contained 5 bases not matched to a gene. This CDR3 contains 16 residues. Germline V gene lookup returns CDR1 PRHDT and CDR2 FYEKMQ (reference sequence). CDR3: CASSLGRAGVTDTQYF. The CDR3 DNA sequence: TGTGCCAGCAGCTTAGGCCGGGCGGGGGTCACAGATACGCAGTATTTT. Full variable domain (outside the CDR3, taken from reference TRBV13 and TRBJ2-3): AAGVIQSPRHLIKEKRETATLKCYPIPRHDTVYWYQQGPGQDPQFLISFYEKMQSDKGSIPDRFSAQQFSDYHSELNMSSLELGDSALYFCASSLGRAGVTDTQYFGPGTRLTVL.

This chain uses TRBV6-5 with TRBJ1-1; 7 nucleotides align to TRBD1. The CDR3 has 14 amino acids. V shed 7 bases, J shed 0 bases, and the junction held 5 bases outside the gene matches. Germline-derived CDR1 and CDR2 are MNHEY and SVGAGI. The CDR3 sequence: CASTLGTVNTEAFF. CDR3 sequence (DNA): TGTGCCAGCACTCTTGGGACAGTGAACACTGAAGCTTTCTTT.

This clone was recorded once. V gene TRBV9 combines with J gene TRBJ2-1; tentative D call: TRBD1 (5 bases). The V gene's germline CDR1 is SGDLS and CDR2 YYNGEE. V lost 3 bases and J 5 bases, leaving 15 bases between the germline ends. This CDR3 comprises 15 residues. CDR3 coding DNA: TGTGCCAGCAGCGGTCAGGGCTCCCGGGACAATGAGCAGTTCTTC. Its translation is CASSGQGSRDNEQFF.

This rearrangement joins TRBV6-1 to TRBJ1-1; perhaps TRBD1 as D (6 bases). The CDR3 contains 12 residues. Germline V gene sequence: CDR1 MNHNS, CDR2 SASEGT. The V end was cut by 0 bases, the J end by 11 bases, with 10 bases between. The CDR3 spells CASSEARGGAFF. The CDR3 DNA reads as TGTGCCAGCAGTGAAGCTAGGGGGGGGGCTTTCTTT.

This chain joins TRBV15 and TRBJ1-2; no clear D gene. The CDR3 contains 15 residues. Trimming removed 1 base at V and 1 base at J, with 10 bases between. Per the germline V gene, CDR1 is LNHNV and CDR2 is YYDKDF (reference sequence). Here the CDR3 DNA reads TGTGCCACCAGCAGAGCCCCCGACGGTAACTATGGCTACACCTTC. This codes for CATSRAPDGNYGYTF.

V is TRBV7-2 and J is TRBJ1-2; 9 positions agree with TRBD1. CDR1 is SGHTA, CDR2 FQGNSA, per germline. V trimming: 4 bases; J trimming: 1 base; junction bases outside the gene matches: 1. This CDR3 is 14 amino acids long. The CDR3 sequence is CASSSGQGNYGYTF. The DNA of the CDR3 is TGTGCCAGCAGCTCGGGACAGGGTAACTATGGCTACACCTTC.

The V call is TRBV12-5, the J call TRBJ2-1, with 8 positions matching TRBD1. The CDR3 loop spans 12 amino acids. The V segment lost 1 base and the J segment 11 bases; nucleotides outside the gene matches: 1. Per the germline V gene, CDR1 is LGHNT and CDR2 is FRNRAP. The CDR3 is CASGLDRGKQFF. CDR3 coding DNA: TGTGCTAGTGGTTTGGACAGGGGGAAGCAGTTCTTC. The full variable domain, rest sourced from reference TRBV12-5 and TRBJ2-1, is DARVTQTPRHKVTEMGQEVTMRCQPILGHNTVFWYRQTMMQGLELLAYFRNRAPLDDSGMPKDRFSAEMPDATLATLKIQPSEPRDSAVYFCASGLDRGKQFFGPGTRLTVL.

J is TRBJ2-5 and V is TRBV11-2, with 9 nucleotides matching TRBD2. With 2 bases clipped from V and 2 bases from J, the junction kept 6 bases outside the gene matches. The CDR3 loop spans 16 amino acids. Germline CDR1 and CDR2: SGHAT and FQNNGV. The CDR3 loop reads CASSLSPLAGQETQYF. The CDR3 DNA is TGTGCCAGCAGCTTATCTCCCCTAGCGGGGCAAGAGACCCAGTACTTC.